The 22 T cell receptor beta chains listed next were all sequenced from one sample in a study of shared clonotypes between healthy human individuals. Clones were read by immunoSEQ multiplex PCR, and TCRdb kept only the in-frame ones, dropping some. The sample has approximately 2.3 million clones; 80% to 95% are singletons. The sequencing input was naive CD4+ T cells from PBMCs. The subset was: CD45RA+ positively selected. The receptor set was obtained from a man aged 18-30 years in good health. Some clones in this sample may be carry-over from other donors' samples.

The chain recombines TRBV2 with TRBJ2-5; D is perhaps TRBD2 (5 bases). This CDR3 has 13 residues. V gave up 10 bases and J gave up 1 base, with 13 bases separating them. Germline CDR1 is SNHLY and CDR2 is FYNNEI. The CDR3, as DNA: TGTGCCACCCGGCGAGGGAGCCAAGAGACCCAGTACTTC. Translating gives CATRRGSQETQYF.

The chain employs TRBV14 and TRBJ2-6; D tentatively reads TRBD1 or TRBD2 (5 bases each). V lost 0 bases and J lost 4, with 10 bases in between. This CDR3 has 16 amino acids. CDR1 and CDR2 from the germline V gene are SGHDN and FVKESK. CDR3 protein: CASSQDTGRGANVLTF. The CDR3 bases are TGTGCCAGCAGCCAAGACACGGGGCGCGGGGCCAACGTCCTGACTTTC.

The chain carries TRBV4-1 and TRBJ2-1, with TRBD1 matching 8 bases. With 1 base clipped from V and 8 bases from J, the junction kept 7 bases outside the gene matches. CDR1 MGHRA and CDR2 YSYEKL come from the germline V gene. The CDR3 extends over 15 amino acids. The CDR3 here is CASSQGWDRWYEQFF. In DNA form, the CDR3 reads TGCGCCAGCAGCCAAGGGTGGGACAGGTGGTATGAGCAGTTCTTC.

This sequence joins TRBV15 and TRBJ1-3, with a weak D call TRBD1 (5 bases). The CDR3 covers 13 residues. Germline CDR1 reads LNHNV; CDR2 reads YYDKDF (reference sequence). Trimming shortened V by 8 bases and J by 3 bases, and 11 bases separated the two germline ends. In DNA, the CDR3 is TGTGCCACCGCGGCAGGGTTTGGAAACACCATATATTTT. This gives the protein CATAAGFGNTIYF.

DNA for the CDR3: TGTGCCAGCAAGGTGCCCAGCACAGATACGCAGTATTTT. Translating it yields CASKVPSTDTQYF. This sequence joins TRBV6-1 and TRBJ2-3, with D unclear. This CDR3 spans 13 amino acids. V lost 7 bases to trimming and J lost 0 bases, with 8 bases between them. Per germline, CDR1 MNHNS and CDR2 SASEGT.

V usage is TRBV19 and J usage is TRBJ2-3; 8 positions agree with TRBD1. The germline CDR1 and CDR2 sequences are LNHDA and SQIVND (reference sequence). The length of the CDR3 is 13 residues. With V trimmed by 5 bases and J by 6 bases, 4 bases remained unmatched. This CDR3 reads CASSAGGRDTQYF. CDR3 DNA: TGTGCCAGTAGTGCAGGGGGCCGGGATACGCAGTATTTT.

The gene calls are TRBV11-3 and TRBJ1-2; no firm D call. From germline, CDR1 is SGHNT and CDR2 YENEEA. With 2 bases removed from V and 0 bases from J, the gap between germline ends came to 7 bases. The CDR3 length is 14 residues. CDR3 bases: TGTGCCAGCAGCTTAAACAGAGCTAACTATGGCTACACCTTC. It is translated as CASSLNRANYGYTF.

CDR3 residues: CASSFSPGTETSGNTIYF. CDR3 DNA sequence: TGTGCCAGCAGTTTCTCTCCCGGGACGGAGACCTCTGGAAACACCATATATTTT. V usage is TRBV28 and J usage is TRBJ1-3, with TRBD1 as a possible D gene (5 bases). This CDR3 has 18 residues. With 3 bases removed from V and 0 bases from J, the gap between germline ends came to 18 bases. Germline CDR1 and CDR2: MDHEN and SYDVKM.

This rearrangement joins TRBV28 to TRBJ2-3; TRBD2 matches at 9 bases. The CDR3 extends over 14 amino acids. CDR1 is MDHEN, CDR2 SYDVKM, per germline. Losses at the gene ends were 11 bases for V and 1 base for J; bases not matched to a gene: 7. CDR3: CAGTSGRRTDTQYF. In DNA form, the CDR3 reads TGTGCCGGGACAAGCGGGAGGCGCACAGATACGCAGTATTTT.

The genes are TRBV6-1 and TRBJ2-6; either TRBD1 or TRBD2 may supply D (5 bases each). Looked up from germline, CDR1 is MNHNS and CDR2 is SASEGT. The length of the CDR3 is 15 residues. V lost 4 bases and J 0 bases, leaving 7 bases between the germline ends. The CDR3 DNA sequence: TGTGCCAGCAGTGGGGACCGCTCTGGGGCCAACGTCCTGACTTTC. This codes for CASSGDRSGANVLTF.

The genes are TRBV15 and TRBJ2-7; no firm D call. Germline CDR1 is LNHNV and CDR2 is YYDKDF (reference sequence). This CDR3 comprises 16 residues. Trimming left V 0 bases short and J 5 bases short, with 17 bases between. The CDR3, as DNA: TGTGCCACCAGCAGAGAACGATTCAGGATTCGCCACGAGCAGTACTTC. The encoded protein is CATSRERFRIRHEQYF.

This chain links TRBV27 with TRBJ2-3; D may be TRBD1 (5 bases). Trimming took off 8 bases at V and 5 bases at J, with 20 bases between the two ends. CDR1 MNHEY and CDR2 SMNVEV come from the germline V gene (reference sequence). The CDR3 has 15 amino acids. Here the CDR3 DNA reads TGTGCCAGCCGTCCCCGGACGGCCCAGGGAGATACGCAGTATTTT. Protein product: CASRPRTAQGDTQYF.

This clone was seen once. The CDR3 reads CASCYLSLGEQFF. DNA of the CDR3: TGTGCCAGCTGCTATTTGAGCCTGGGTGAGCAGTTCTTC. The V gene is TRBV2, the J gene TRBJ2-1; D uncertain. Germline V gives CDR1 SNHLY, CDR2 FYNNEI. V lost 8 bases to trimming and J lost 9 bases, with 17 bases between them. The CDR3 has 13 residues. Together with reference TRBV2 and TRBJ2-1, the CDR3 gives the full variable domain: EPEVTQTPSHQVTQMGQEVILRCVPISNHLYFYWYRQILGQKVEFLVSFYNNEISEKSEIFDDQFSVERPDGSNFTLKIRSTKLEDSAMYFCASCYLSLGEQFFGPGTRLTVL.

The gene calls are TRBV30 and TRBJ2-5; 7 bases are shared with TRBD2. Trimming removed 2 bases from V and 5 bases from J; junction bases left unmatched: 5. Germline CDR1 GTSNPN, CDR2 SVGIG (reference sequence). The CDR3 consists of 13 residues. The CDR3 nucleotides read TGTGCCTGGAGTAACGGGGGAGGGGAGACCCAGTACTTC. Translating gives CAWSNGGGETQYF.

Written as DNA, the CDR3 is TGTGCCAGCAGTGAAGTCAGGTCAGGGAGGATGGGAGATACGCAGTATTTT. This encodes CASSEVRSGRMGDTQYF. The chain combines TRBV6-1 with TRBJ2-3; D perhaps matches TRBD2 (6 bases). Deletions cut 1 base from V and 5 bases from J, with 19 bases between. Germline CDR1 and CDR2: MNHNS and SASEGT. The CDR3 spans 17 residues.

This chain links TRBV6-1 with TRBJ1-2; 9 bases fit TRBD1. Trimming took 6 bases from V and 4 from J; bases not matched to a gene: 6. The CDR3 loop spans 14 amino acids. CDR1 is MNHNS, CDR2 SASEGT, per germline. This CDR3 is CASSLTGGSYGYTF. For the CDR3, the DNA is TGTGCCAGCAGCTTGACAGGGGGGAGCTATGGCTACACCTTC.

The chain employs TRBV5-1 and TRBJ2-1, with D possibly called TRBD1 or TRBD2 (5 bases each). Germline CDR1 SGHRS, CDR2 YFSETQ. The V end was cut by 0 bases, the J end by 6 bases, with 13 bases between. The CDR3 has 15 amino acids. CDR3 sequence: CASSLGGAPLNEQFF. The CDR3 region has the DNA TGCGCCAGCAGCTTGGGAGGGGCGCCCCTCAATGAGCAGTTCTTC. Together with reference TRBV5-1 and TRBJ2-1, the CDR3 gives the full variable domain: KAGVTQTPRYLIKTRGQQVTLSCSPISGHRSVSWYQQTPGQGLQFLFEYFSETQRNKGNFPGRFSGRQFSNSRSEMNVSTLELGDSALYLCASSLGGAPLNEQFFGPGTRLTVL.

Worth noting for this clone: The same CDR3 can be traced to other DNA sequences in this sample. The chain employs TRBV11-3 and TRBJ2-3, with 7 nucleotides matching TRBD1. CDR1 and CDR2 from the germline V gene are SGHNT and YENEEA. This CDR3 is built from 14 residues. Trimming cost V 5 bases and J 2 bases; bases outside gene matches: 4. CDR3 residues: CASSPGQNTDTQYF. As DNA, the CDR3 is TGTGCCAGCAGCCCGGGACAGAACACAGATACGCAGTATTTT.

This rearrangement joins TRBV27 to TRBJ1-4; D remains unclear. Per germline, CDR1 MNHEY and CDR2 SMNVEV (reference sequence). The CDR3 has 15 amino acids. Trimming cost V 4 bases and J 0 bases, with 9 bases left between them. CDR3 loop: CASSSYTTTNEKLFF. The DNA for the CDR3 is TGTGCCAGCAGTTCGTACACGACAACTAATGAAAAACTGTTTTTT.

CDR3 protein: CASSASSGRIEQFF. In nucleotides, the CDR3 is TGTGCCAGCAGTGCGTCTAGCGGGAGAATTGAGCAGTTCTTC. This chain links TRBV6-4 with TRBJ2-1; 10 bases agree with TRBD2. Germline CDR1 is MRHNA and CDR2 is SNTAGT. This CDR3 comprises 14 residues. V lost 4 bases and J lost 9; bases outside the gene matches: 6.

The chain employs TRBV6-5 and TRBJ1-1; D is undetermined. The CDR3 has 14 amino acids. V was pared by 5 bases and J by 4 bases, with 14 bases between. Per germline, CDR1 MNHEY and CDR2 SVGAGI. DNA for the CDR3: TGTGCCAGCAGTCCTCAGTGGGTGGGCACTGAAGCTTTCTTT. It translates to CASSPQWVGTEAFF.

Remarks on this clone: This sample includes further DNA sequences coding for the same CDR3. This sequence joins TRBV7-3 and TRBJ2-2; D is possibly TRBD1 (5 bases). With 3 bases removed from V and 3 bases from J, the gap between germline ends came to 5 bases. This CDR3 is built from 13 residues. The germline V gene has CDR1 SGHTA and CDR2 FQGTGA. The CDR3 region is CASSFRDTGELFF. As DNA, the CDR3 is TGTGCCAGCAGCTTCAGGGACACCGGGGAGCTGTTTTTT.